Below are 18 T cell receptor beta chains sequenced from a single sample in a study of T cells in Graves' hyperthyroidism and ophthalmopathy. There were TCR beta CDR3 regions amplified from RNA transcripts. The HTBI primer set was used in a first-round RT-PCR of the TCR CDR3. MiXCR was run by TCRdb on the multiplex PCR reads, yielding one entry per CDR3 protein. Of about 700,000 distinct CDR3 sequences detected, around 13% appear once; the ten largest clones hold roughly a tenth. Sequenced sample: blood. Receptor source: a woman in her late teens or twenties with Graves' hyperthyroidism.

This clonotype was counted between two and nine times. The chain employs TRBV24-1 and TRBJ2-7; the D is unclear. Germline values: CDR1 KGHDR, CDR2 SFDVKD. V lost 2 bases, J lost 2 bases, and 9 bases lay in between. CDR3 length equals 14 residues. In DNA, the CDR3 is TGTGCCACCAGTGATTCCGCTACCCCCTACGAGCAGTACTTC. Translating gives CATSDSATPYEQYF.

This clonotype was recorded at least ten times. CDR3 sequence: CSARDLDGNTEAFF. DNA for the CDR3: TGCAGTGCTAGAGATCTTGACGGGAACACTGAAGCTTTCTTT. This chain links TRBV20-1 with TRBJ1-1; the D is unclear. Deletions cut 0 bases from V and 1 base from J, with 9 bases between. CDR1 is DFQATT and CDR2 is SNEGSKA in the germline V gene (reference sequence). The CDR3 is 14 residues long.

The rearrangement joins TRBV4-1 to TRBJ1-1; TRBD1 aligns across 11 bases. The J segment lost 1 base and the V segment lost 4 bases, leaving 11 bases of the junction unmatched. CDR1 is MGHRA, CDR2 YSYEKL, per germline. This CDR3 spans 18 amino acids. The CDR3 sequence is CASSPLGRTGGKNTEAFF. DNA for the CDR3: TGCGCCAGCAGCCCCCTCGGCCGGACAGGGGGCAAGAACACTGAAGCTTTCTTT.

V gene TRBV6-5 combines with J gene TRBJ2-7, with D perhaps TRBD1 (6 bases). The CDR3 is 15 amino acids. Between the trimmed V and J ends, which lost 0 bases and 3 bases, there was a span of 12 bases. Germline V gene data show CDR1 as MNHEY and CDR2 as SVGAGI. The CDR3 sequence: CASSYSTGRGYEQYF. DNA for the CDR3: TGTGCCAGCAGTTACTCGACGGGCAGGGGCTACGAGCAGTACTTC.

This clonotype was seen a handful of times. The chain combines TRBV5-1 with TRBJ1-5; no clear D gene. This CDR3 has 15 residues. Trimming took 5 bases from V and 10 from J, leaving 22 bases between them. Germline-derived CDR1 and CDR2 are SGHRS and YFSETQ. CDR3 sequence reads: CASRQSNSSPRPQHF. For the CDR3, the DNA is TGCGCCAGCAGGCAGTCAAACAGCAGCCCAAGACCCCAGCATTTT.

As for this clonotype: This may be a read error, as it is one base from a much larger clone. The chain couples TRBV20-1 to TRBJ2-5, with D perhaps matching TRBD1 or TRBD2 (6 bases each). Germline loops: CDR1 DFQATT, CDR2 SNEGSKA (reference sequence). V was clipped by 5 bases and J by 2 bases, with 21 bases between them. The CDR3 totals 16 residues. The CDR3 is CSAPPGASAQQETQYF. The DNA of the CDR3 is TGCAGTGCTCCGCCAGGGGCTAGCGCCCAACAAGAGACCCAGTACTTC.

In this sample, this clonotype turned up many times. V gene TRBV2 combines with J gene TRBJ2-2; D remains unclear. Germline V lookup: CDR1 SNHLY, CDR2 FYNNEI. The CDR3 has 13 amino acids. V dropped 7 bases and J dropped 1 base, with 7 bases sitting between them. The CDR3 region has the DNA TGTGCCAGCACTGGGCGGAACACCGGGGAGCTGTTTTTT. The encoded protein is CASTGRNTGELFF.

This chain's CDR3 is CATSSGTLAGGYNEQFF. CDR3 DNA: TGTGCCACCAGCAGCGGTACCTTAGCGGGAGGCTACAATGAGCAGTTCTTC. The V and J genes are TRBV15 and TRBJ2-1; 10 nucleotides agree with TRBD2. V dropped 3 bases and J dropped 3; count of bases not matched to a gene: 8. The CDR3 sequence is 17 residues long. The V gene's germline CDR1 is LNHNV and CDR2 YYDKDF (reference sequence). The variable domain in full, completed from reference TRBV15 and TRBJ2-1, reads DAMVIQNPRYQVTQFGKPVTLSCSQTLNHNVMYWYQQKSSQAPKLLFHYYDKDFNNEADTPDNFQSRRPNTSFCFLDIRSPGLGDTAMYLCATSSGTLAGGYNEQFFGPGTRLTVL.

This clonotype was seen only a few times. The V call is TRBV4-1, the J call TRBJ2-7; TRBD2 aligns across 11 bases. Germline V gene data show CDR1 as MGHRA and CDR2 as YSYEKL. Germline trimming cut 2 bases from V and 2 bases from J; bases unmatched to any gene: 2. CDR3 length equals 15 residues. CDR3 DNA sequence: TGCGCCAGCAGCCAACCGACTAGCGGGACCTACGAGCAGTACTTC. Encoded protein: CASSQPTSGTYEQYF.

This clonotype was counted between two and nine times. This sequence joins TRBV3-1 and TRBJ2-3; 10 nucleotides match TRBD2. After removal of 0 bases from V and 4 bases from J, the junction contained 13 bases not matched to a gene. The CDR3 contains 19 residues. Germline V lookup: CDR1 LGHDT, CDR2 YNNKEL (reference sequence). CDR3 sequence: CASSQDRAGGPIVADTQYF. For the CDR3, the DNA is TGTGCCAGCAGCCAAGATAGAGCGGGAGGGCCTATAGTAGCAGATACGCAGTATTTT.

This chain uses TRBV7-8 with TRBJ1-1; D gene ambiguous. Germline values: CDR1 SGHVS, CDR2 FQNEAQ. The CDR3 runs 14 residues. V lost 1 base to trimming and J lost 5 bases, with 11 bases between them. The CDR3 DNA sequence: TGTGCCAGCAGCTTAGGAGGGTATGGGACTGAAGCTTTCTTT. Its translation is CASSLGGYGTEAFF.

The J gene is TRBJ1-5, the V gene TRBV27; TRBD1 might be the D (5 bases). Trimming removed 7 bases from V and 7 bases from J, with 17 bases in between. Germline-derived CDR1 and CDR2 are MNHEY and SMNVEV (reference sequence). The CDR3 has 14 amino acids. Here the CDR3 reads CASMGVGRGQPQHF. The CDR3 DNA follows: TGTGCCAGCATGGGGGTGGGGCGGGGGCAGCCCCAGCATTTT.

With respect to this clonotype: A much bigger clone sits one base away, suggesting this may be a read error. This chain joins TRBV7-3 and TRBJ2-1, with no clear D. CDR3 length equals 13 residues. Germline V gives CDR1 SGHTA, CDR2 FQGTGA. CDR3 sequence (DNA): TGTGCCAGCAGCTTAACCGTAGAGAATGAGCAGTCCTTC. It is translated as CASSLTVENEQSF.

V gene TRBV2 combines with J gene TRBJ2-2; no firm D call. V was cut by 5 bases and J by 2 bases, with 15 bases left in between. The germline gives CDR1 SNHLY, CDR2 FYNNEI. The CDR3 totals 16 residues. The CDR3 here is CASSLNGVINTGELFF. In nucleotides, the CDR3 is TGTGCCAGCAGTTTAAATGGGGTAATTAACACCGGGGAGCTGTTTTTT.

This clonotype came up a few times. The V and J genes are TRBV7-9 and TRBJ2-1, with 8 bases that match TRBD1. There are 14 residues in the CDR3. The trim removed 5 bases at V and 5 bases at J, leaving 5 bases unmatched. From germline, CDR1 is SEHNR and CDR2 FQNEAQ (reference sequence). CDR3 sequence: CASSPQGADNEQFF. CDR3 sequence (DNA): TGTGCCAGCAGCCCGCAGGGGGCGGACAATGAGCAGTTCTTC.

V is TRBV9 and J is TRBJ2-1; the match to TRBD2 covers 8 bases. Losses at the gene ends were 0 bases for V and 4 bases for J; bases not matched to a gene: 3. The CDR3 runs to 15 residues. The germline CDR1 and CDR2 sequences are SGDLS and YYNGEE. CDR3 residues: CASSVVASGYNEQFF. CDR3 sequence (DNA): TGTGCCAGCAGCGTAGTGGCTAGCGGGTACAATGAGCAGTTCTTC.

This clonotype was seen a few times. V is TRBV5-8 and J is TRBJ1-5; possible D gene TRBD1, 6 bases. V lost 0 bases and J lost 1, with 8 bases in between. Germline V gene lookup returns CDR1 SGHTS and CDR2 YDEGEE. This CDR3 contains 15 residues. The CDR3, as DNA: TGTGCCAGCAGCTTGGGGGACAACAGCAATCAGCCCCAGCATTTT. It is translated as CASSLGDNSNQPQHF.

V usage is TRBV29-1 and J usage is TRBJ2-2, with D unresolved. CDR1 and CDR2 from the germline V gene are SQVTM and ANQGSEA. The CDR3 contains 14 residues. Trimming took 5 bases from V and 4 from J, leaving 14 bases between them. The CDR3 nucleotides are TGCAGCGTTTATGCCAGGCCAACCACCGGGGAGCTGTTTTTT. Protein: CSVYARPTTGELFF.